This TCR beta chain was observed in a study of control samples from healthy donors and cancer patients. The CDR3 spans 16 residues. Germline V gene sequence: CDR1 SGHRS, CDR2 YFSETQ. V was clipped by 2 bases and J by 2 bases, with 16 bases between them. Sequencing used immunoSEQ multiplex PCR; TCRdb keeps in-frame clones, though not all of them. This sample has about 170,000 clones; 80% to 95% occur once, and the top ten carry about 4%. This chain joins TRBV5-1 and TRBJ1-2; tentatively, D is TRBD1 (5 bases). The sequencing input was blood. The receptor was derived from a woman aged 60-70 years in good health. CDR3 sequence (DNA): TGCGCCAGCAGCTTCCTCACAGGACGGGGGAACTATGGCTACACCTTC. Translated: CASSFLTGRGNYGYTF.